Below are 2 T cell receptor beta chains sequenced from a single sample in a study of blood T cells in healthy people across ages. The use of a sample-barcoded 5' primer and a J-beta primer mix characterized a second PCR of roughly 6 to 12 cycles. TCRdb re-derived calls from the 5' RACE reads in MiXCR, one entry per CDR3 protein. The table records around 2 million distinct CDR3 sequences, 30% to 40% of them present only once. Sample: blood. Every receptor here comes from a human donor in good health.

CDR3 in amino acids: CASSTRARGGRETQYF. CDR3 DNA sequence: TGTGCCAGCAGCACTAGGGCGCGGGGGGGCCGGGAGACCCAGTACTTC. The chain uses TRBV7-2 and TRBJ2-7; 9 bases agree with TRBD2. The end of the DNA is better explained by TRBJ2-5, so the J call may be wrong. This CDR3 region has 16 residues. Germline loops: CDR1 SGHTA, CDR2 FQGNSA.

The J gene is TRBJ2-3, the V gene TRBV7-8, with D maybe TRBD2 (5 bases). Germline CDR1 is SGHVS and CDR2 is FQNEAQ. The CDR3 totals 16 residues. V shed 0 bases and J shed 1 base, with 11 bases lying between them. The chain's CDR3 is CASSLAGVSRTDTQYF. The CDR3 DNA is TGTGCCAGCAGCTTAGCCGGGGTCTCCCGCACAGATACGCAGTATTTT.